This T cell receptor (beta chain) was recorded in a study of OX40 agonist ivuxolimab in advanced cancers. For the study at large: Cohort: 65% to 90% men, mean age 60, aged roughly 23 to 90. Findings and limits, study-wide: At 0.1 to 3.0 mg/kg and by week 6, CD4+ and CD8+ T cells in the blood had expanded clonally. No antigen was identified for the clonally expanded peripheral T cells.

This clone has a single count. Its specificity is not known. This CDR3 comprises 14 residues. Germline loops: CDR1 SGHKS, CDR2 YYEKEE (reference sequence). V shed 0 bases and J shed 10 bases, with 14 bases lying between them. TCRdb's copy holds only in-frame clones and misses some; the assay was immunoSEQ multiplex PCR. The sample has 78,000 or so clones, under 95% seen once. V gene TRBV5-5 combines with J gene TRBJ2-1; tentative D call: TRBD1 (6 bases). This clonotype was sampled from an adult with an advanced solid tumor such as melanoma, head and neck, liver or kidney cancer. The sample here was CD4+ or CD8+ T cells sorted from blood, taken in a trial of the OX40 agonist ivuxolimab. CDR3 sequence: CASSLVSGAGEQFF. The DNA for the CDR3 is TGTGCCAGCAGCTTGGTATCAGGGGCTGGGGAGCAGTTCTTC.